A single sample is the source of the 11 T cell receptor beta chains below, sequenced in a study of T cell changes during pregnancy in multiple sclerosis. The table came from immunoSEQ multiplex PCR; TCRdb's copy has only in-frame clones and leaves some out. The sample comprises roughly 41,000 clones, 88% of which are singletons, and approximately 6.8% rests with the top ten. The input for sequencing was CD8+ T cells from peripheral blood mononuclear cells, taken in the third trimester of pregnancy. Receptors originate from a female donor with multiple sclerosis, enrolled in a pregnancy study.

V gene TRBV7-8 combines with J gene TRBJ1-5; TRBD1 might be the D (5 bases). Looked up from germline, CDR1 is SGHVS and CDR2 is FQNEAQ. The ends were cut back, 2 bases at V and 10 bases at J, with 15 bases in the middle. The CDR3 has 14 residues. This CDR3 is CASSLRGFSYPQHF. CDR3 sequence (DNA): TGTGCCAGCAGCTTACGGGGGTTCTCCTATCCCCAGCATTTT.

V usage is TRBV23-1 and J usage is TRBJ2-7, with D possibly matching TRBD2 (6 bases). TRBV23-1 is an open reading frame, and its role is uncertain. The V end was cut by 8 bases, the J end by 0 bases, with 17 bases between. This CDR3 comprises 15 residues. CDR3 in DNA: TGCGCCAGCCGACTAGGAGGGGTAAACTCCTACGAGCAGTACTTC. This sequence encodes CASRLGGVNSYEQYF.

The rearrangement uses TRBV27 and TRBJ2-5; D is uncertain. Germline CDR1 is MNHEY and CDR2 is SMNVEV (reference sequence). The CDR3 totals 15 residues. With 2 bases removed from V and 0 bases from J, the gap between germline ends came to 10 bases. The CDR3 here is CASSLLTEYQETQYF. For the CDR3, the DNA is TGTGCCAGCAGTTTACTCACTGAGTACCAAGAGACCCAGTACTTC.

CDR3 loop: CASSRGAQQFF. CDR3 coding DNA: TGTGCCAGCAGCCGCGGTGCCCAGCAGTTCTTC. The chain couples TRBV28 to TRBJ2-1, with D hard to call. V was shortened by 6 bases and J by 11 bases, with 11 bases between the two germline ends. This CDR3 is built from 11 residues. CDR1 is MDHEN and CDR2 is SYDVKM in the germline V gene.

The chain uses TRBV2 and TRBJ1-3; the D is unclear. The CDR3 length is 14 residues. Germline V gene sequence: CDR1 SNHLY, CDR2 FYNNEI. The germline V and J ends were trimmed by 7 bases and 0 bases, with 10 bases remaining between them. As DNA, the CDR3 is TGTGCCAGCACGAGCTACTTCTCTGGAAACACCATATATTTT. Protein product: CASTSYFSGNTIYF.

The genes are TRBV4-1 and TRBJ1-1; D uncertain. The CDR3 is made up of 12 amino acids. The V end lost 0 bases, the J end lost 7 bases, and 6 bases lay between the germline ends. Germline V CDR1 and CDR2: MGHRA, YSYEKL. The CDR3 bases are TGCGCCAGCAGCCAAGATCACAGTGAAGCTTTCTTT. It encodes CASSQDHSEAFF.

This chain links TRBV5-1 with TRBJ2-5; D remains ambiguous. CDR1 is SGHRS, CDR2 YFSETQ, per germline. This CDR3 contains 13 residues. V lost 2 bases and J lost 0, with 5 bases in between. The CDR3 sequence: CASSFPYQETQYF. The CDR3 DNA is TGCGCCAGCAGCTTCCCGTACCAAGAGACCCAGTACTTC.

The chain has TRBV2 and TRBJ2-7; D might be TRBD2 (5 bases). Trimming left V 3 bases short and J 0 bases short, with 18 bases between. CDR1 and CDR2 from the germline V gene are SNHLY and FYNNEI. This CDR3 has 17 amino acids. CDR3 bases: TGTGCCAGCAGTGAGTCCGGGTGGGGAAGCGGCTCCTACGAGCAGTACTTC. Amino acids: CASSESGWGSGSYEQYF.

The rearrangement links TRBV4-1 to TRBJ2-7, with TRBD2 matching over 8 bases. The germline CDR1 and CDR2 sequences are MGHRA and YSYEKL. V lost 0 bases, J lost 0 bases, and 1 base stayed unmatched. This CDR3 is 15 amino acids long. The CDR3 nucleotides read TGCGCCAGCAGCCAAGATCGGGGGGGCTCCTACGAGCAGTACTTC. This encodes CASSQDRGGSYEQYF.

This chain connects TRBV30 to TRBJ1-1; D remains ambiguous. Trimming removed 0 bases at V and 0 bases at J, with 5 bases between. This CDR3 is 13 amino acids long. Germline V gene sequence: CDR1 GTSNPN, CDR2 SVGIG (reference sequence). CDR3 loop: CAWSVGLNTEAFF. The CDR3 coding sequence is TGTGCCTGGAGTGTCGGTCTGAACACTGAAGCTTTCTTT.

The chain links TRBV4-2 to TRBJ2-3; a weak D match, TRBD1 (5 bases). V was cut by 0 bases and J by 3 bases, with 13 bases left in between. The CDR3 runs 16 residues. CDR1 and CDR2 (germline): LGHNA, YNFKEQ. The DNA for the CDR3 is TGTGCCAGCAGCCAAGACCTAGGGGATGGAACAGATACGCAGTATTTT. It encodes CASSQDLGDGTDTQYF.